Following are 24 T cell receptor beta chains from one sample sequenced in a study of blood T cell repertoires in COVID-19. Profiling relied on immunoSEQ multiplex PCR, and the TCRdb table lists in-frame clones only, not all of them. This repertoire shows roughly 70,000 clones, about 91% found once; its top ten account for around 4.9%. The specimen was peripheral blood. These receptors originate from a woman in her 50s with active COVID-19.

The genes are TRBV10-3 and TRBJ2-1; possibly TRBD1 for D (6 bases). CDR1 and CDR2 from the germline V gene are ENHRY and SYGVKD. The CDR3 has 16 amino acids. Deletions cut 3 bases from V and 2 bases from J, with 14 bases between. DNA for the CDR3: TGTGCCATCAGTGAAACTCCCGGGACAACCTACAATGAGCAGTTCTTC. It specifies CAISETPGTTYNEQFF.

The rearrangement joins TRBV10-1 to TRBJ2-1, with 13 bases matching TRBD2. This CDR3 has 15 amino acids. V shed 6 bases, J shed 5 bases, and the junction held 4 bases outside the gene matches. In germline, CDR1 is WNHNN, CDR2 SYGVQD (reference sequence). DNA for the CDR3: TGCGCCAGCAGCGAACTAGCGGGAGGGAACAATGAGCAGTTCTTC. Protein product: CASSELAGGNNEQFF.

V and J are TRBV6-5 and TRBJ2-7; 8 bases match TRBD1. Germline lookup yields CDR1 MNHEY and CDR2 SVGAGI. Trimming took 7 bases from V and 3 from J; bases not matched to a gene: 8. This CDR3 is built from 14 residues. The CDR3 region is CASKRTGLDYEQYF. The CDR3 nucleotides are TGTGCCAGCAAAAGGACAGGGCTTGACTACGAGCAGTACTTC.

This clone was picked up one time. For the CDR3, the DNA is TGCAGTGCTAGTTTGAGGACAGATGGGACTGAAGCTTTCTTT. This translates into CSASLRTDGTEAFF. The chain uses TRBV20-1 and TRBJ1-1, with D possibly being TRBD1 (6 bases). V lost 3 bases to trimming and J lost 5 bases, with 16 bases between them. The CDR3 totals 14 residues. Germline loops: CDR1 DFQATT, CDR2 SNEGSKA (reference sequence).

The chain joins TRBV11-2 to TRBJ1-1; a weak D match, TRBD1 (5 bases). V lost 3 bases, J lost 6 bases, and 11 bases lay in between. Looked up from germline, CDR1 is SGHAT and CDR2 is FQNNGV. The CDR3 covers 13 residues. CDR3 nucleotide sequence: TGTGCCAGCAGCTTGACAGACGGAGCTGAAGCTTTCTTT. The encoded protein is CASSLTDGAEAFF.

A remark on this clone: At one boundary the junction diverges from the germline segment, which might be a read error. The chain couples TRBV7-7 to TRBJ2-1, with a weak D call TRBD1 (5 bases). This CDR3 is 15 amino acids long. Germline assignment: CDR1 SSHAT and CDR2 FNYEAQ (reference sequence). The CDR3: CASSNSGTGNNEQFF. The CDR3, as DNA: TGTGCTAGCAGCAACTCCGGTACAGGCAACAATGAGCAGTTCTTC.

This sequence joins TRBV2 and TRBJ2-7, with TRBD2 identical over 11 bases. This CDR3 has 15 residues. V was pared by 7 bases and J by 4 bases, with 9 bases of the junction left unmatched. CDR1 is SNHLY and CDR2 is FYNNEI in the germline V gene. CDR3 protein: CASIGLAGKPYEQYF. CDR3 bases: TGTGCCAGCATTGGACTAGCGGGTAAACCGTACGAGCAGTACTTC.

This sequence joins TRBV4-1 and TRBJ2-5; D is possibly TRBD1 (7 bases). Germline V gene data show CDR1 as MGHRA and CDR2 as YSYEKL. There are 13 residues in the CDR3. Between the trimmed V and J ends, which lost 4 bases and 9 bases, there was a span of 15 bases. CDR3 sequence reads: CASSPDRLAAQYF. CDR3 sequence (DNA): TGCGCCAGCAGCCCGGACAGGTTAGCGGCCCAGTACTTC.

This clone was seen a single time. The genes are TRBV7-3 and TRBJ2-1; 14 bases map to TRBD2. The CDR3 is made up of 20 amino acids. Germline CDR1 is SGHTA and CDR2 is FQGTGA. Trimming cost V 5 bases and J 7 bases; bases outside gene matches: 19. The CDR3 nucleotides read TGTGCCAGCAGCCCCGGTCTCCCGGGACTAGCGGGAGAGGTAAGGAATGAGCAGTTCTTC. It is translated as CASSPGLPGLAGEVRNEQFF.

This clone was seen a single time. V usage is TRBV7-3 and J usage is TRBJ1-6; 7 nucleotides agree with TRBD1. This CDR3 has 14 amino acids. Germline V gene data show CDR1 as SGHTA and CDR2 as FQGTGA. V lost 5 bases and J lost 9; bases outside the gene matches: 7. CDR3 in amino acids: CASSQGGPSSPLHF. CDR3 DNA sequence: TGTGCCAGCAGCCAAGGGGGCCCCAGTTCACCCCTCCACTTT.

The V call is TRBV3-1 (or the pseudogene TRBV3-2), the J call TRBJ2-1; maybe TRBD2 (6 bases). The CDR3 has 14 residues. The ends were cut back, 8 bases at V and 7 bases at J, with 18 bases in the middle. Germline assignment: CDR1 LGHDT and CDR2 YNNKEL (reference sequence). For the CDR3, the DNA is TGTGCCAGCCACCGGACGGGAGTGAGTAATGAGCAGTTCTTC. As protein: CASHRTGVSNEQFF.

This chain uses TRBV7-2 with TRBJ2-1, with D possibly matching TRBD2 (6 bases). Germline-derived CDR1 and CDR2 are SGHTA and FQGNSA. Deletions cut 1 base from V and 0 bases from J, with 19 bases between. The CDR3 extends over 19 amino acids. The DNA for the CDR3 is TGTGCCAGCAGCTTAGATCGGTTGGGGGGAAGGCGCTCCTACAATGAGCAGTTCTTC. It codes for CASSLDRLGGRRSYNEQFF. The full variable domain, completed using reference TRBV7-2 and TRBJ2-1, is GAGVSQSPSNKVTEKGKDVELRCDPISGHTALYWYRQSLGQGLEFLIYFQGNSAPDKSGLPSDRFSAERTGGSVSTLTIQRTQQEDSAVYLCASSLDRLGGRRSYNEQFFGPGTRLTVL.

The chain combines TRBV7-2 with TRBJ2-3, with TRBD2 matching over 13 bases. The CDR3 consists of 15 residues. Germline loops: CDR1 SGHTA, CDR2 FQGNSA. With 6 bases clipped from V and 8 bases from J, the junction kept 8 bases outside the gene matches. The CDR3 DNA reads TGTGCCAGCAGTCTAGCCGGGACTAGCGGGGCTACGCAGTATTTT. This encodes CASSLAGTSGATQYF.

V gene TRBV6-6 combines with J gene TRBJ2-7; D possibly corresponds to TRBD2 (5 bases). Per germline, CDR1 MNHNY and CDR2 SVGAGI (reference sequence). Trimming stripped 5 bases from V and 4 bases from J, with 18 bases between. The CDR3 runs to 15 residues. The CDR3 protein is CASSPLRGYQYEQYF. The CDR3 nucleotides read TGTGCCAGCAGTCCCCTTAGAGGGTACCAATACGAGCAGTACTTC.

This chain links TRBV4-1 with TRBJ2-5; 10 bases are a match to TRBD1. CDR3 size: 15 residues. V was clipped by 3 bases and J by 4 bases; unmatched bases: 5. CDR1 and CDR2 (germline): MGHRA, YSYEKL. In DNA, the CDR3 is TGCGCCAGCAGCCAGGACAGGGGGTTTTCAGAGACCCAGTACTTC. It encodes CASSQDRGFSETQYF.

This clone was observed a few times. In nucleotides, the CDR3 is TGTGCCAGTAGCGGTCGAACCGGGGGACTCAATCAGCCCCAGCATTTT. This sequence encodes CASSGRTGGLNQPQHF. V usage is TRBV19 and J usage is TRBJ1-5; possible D gene TRBD1, 5 bases. The V end was cut by 6 bases, the J end by 3 bases, with 18 bases between. Germline CDR1 LNHDA, CDR2 SQIVND (reference sequence). The CDR3 sequence is 16 residues long.

This chain uses TRBV5-1 with TRBJ2-7; 9 nucleotides agree with TRBD2. Looked up from germline, CDR1 is SGHRS and CDR2 is YFSETQ. J was trimmed by 0 bases and V by 6 bases; bases with no gene match: 10. The CDR3 has 16 residues. The CDR3 sequence is CASTQSSSGSSYEQYF. The CDR3 DNA is TGCGCCAGCACCCAATCTAGTAGCGGGAGCTCCTACGAGCAGTACTTC.

On this clone: Relative to the germline gene, one junction end is altered; a read error may explain this. J is TRBJ2-2 and V is TRBV7-2; 7 nucleotides agree with TRBD2. The CDR3 spans 16 residues. CDR1 and CDR2 (germline): SGHTA, FQGNSA. As DNA, the CDR3 is TGTGCCAGCAGCCTAGCCCCTAGCGGGAACACCGGGGAGCTGTTTTTT. This codes for CASSLAPSGNTGELFF.

The V and J genes are TRBV18 and TRBJ1-1, with TRBD1 as a possible D gene (5 bases). Germline-derived CDR1 and CDR2 are KGHSH and LQKENI. Trimming removed 2 bases from V and 0 bases from J, with 13 bases in between. The CDR3 sequence is 16 residues long. The CDR3, as DNA: TGTGCCAGCTCACCATTCCCCACAGGCATGAACACTGAAGCTTTCTTT. Amino acid sequence: CASSPFPTGMNTEAFF.

The chain employs TRBV12-3 or TRBV12-4 and TRBJ2-7; D is possibly TRBD1 (6 bases). Trimming took 6 bases from V and 2 from J, leaving 11 bases between them. The CDR3 is 13 amino acids. This CDR3 reads CASSRDTAYEQYF. DNA for the CDR3: TGTGCCAGCAGCCGGGACACAGCCTACGAGCAGTACTTC.

This rearrangement joins TRBV25-1 to TRBJ2-6, with 8 bases identical to TRBD1. The germline V gene encodes CDR1 MGHDK and CDR2 SYGVNS. The ends lost 5 bases at V and 3 bases at J; junction bases unmatched: 6. The CDR3 runs to 16 residues. In nucleotides, the CDR3 is TGTGCCAGCAGTAGGGACAGGTACGGTGGGGCCAACGTCCTGACTTTC. It translates to CASSRDRYGGANVLTF. Using reference TRBV25-1 and TRBJ2-6 for the parts outside the CDR3, the full variable domain is EADIYQTPRYLVIGTGKKITLECSQTMGHDKMYWYQQDPGMELHLIHYSYGVNSTEKGDLSSESTVSRIRTEHFPLTLESARPSHTSQYLCASSRDRYGGANVLTFGAGSRLTVL.

The rearrangement links TRBV2 to TRBJ2-1; 8 bases are shared with TRBD1. The CDR3 contains 13 residues. Trimming took 5 bases from V and 4 from J; bases not matched to a gene: 1. In germline, CDR1 is SNHLY, CDR2 FYNNEI. As DNA, the CDR3 is TGTGCCAGCAGTCGGACAGGGTACAATGAGCAGTTCTTC. Encoded protein: CASSRTGYNEQFF.

The chain joins TRBV28 to TRBJ2-3; 13 bases are shared with TRBD2. V was pared by 5 bases and J by 5 bases, with 7 bases of the junction left unmatched. Germline loops: CDR1 MDHEN, CDR2 SYDVKM. The CDR3 totals 16 residues. The CDR3 region has the DNA TGTGCCAGCAGTATGGGACTAGCGGGGTCTGGAGATACGCAGTATTTT. Translating it yields CASSMGLAGSGDTQYF.

V is TRBV9 and J is TRBJ1-1, with TRBD1 identical over 7 bases. The CDR3 covers 16 residues. J was trimmed by 1 base and V by 4 bases; bases with no gene match: 10. The germline V gene encodes CDR1 SGDLS and CDR2 YYNGEE. As DNA, the CDR3 is TGTGCCAGCAGCCCAAACCCGGGACAGAAGAACACTGAAGCTTTCTTT. Protein product: CASSPNPGQKNTEAFF.